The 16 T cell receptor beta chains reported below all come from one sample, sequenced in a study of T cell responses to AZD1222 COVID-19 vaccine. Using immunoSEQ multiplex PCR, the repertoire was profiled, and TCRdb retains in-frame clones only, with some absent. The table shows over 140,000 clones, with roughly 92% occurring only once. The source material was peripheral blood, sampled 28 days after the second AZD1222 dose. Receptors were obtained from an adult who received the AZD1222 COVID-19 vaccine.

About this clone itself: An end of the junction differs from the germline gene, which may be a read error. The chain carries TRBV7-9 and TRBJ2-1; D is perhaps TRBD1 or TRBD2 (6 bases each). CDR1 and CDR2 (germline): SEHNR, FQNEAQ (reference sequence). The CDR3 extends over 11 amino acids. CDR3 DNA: TGTGCCAGCAGCCGTTTTGGGGGGCGGGTCTTC. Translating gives CASSRFGGRVF.

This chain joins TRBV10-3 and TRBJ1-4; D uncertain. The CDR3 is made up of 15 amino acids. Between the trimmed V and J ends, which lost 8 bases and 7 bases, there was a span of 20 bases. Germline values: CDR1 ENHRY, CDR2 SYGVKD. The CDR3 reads CAIGEGALEGEKLFF. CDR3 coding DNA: TGTGCCATCGGCGAGGGCGCCCTCGAGGGTGAAAAACTGTTTTTT.

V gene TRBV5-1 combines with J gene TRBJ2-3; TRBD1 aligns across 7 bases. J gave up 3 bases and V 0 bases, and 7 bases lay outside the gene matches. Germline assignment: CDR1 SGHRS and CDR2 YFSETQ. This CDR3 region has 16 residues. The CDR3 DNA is TGCGCCAGCAGCTTGGAGGGGGCCATACAGACAGATACGCAGTATTTT. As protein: CASSLEGAIQTDTQYF.

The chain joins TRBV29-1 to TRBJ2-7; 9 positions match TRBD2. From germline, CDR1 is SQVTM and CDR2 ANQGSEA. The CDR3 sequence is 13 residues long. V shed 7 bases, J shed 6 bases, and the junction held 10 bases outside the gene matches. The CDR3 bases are TGCAGCGCCCAAGTGACTAGCGGTGTCGAGCAGTACTTC. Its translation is CSAQVTSGVEQYF.

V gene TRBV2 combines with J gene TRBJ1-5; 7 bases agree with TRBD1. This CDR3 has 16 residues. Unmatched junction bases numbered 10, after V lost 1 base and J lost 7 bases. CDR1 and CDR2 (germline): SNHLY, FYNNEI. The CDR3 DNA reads TGTGCCAGCAGTGAAGTGGGCGGACAGGTCAGACAGCCCCAGCATTTT. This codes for CASSEVGGQVRQPQHF.

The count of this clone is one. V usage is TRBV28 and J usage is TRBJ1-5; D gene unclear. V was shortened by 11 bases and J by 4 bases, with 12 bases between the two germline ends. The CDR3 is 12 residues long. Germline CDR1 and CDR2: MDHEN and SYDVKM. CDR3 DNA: TGTGCCGAAGCGGGATTAAATCAGCCCCAGCATTTT. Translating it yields CAEAGLNQPQHF.

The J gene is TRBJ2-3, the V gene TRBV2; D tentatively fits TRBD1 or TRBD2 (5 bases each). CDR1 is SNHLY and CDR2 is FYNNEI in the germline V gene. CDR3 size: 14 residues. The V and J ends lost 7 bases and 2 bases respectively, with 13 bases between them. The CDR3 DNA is TGTGCCAGCAAGCCGAGGGGCCACACAGATACGCAGTATTTT. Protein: CASKPRGHTDTQYF.

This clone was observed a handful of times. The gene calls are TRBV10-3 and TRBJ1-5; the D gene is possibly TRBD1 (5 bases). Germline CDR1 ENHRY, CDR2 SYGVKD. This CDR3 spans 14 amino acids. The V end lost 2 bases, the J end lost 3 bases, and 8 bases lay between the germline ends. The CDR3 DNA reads TGTGCCATCAGTGAGGGGGGGAACAATCAGCCCCAGCATTTT. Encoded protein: CAISEGGNNQPQHF.

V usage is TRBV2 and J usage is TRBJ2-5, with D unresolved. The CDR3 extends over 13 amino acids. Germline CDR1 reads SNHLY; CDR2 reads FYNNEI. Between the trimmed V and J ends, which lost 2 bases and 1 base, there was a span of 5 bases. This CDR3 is CASSERLQETQYF. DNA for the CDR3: TGTGCCAGCAGTGAAAGACTCCAAGAGACCCAGTACTTC.

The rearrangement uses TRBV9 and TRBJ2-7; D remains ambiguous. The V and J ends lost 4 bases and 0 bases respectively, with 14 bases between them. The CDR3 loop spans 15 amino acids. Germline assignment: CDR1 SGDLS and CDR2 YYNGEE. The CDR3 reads CASSTELSSSYEQYF. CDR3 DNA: TGTGCCAGCAGCACAGAGCTGAGTAGCTCCTACGAGCAGTACTTC. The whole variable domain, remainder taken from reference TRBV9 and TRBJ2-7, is DSGVTQTPKHLITATGQRVTLRCSPRSGDLSVYWYQQSLDQGLQFLIQYYNGEERAKGNILERFSAQQFPDLHSELNLSSLELGDSALYFCASSTELSSSYEQYFGPGTRLTVT.

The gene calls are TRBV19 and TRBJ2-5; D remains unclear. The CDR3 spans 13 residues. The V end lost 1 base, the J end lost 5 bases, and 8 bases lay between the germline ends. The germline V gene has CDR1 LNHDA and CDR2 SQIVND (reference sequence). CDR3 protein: CASSIGYGETQYF. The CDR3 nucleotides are TGTGCCAGTAGTATAGGGTATGGGGAGACCCAGTACTTC. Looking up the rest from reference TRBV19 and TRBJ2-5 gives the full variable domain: DGGITQSPKYLFRKEGQNVTLSCEQNLNHDAMYWYRQDPGQGLRLIYYSQIVNDFQKGDIAEGYSVSREKKESFPLTVTSAQKNPTAFYLCASSIGYGETQYFGPGTRLLVL.

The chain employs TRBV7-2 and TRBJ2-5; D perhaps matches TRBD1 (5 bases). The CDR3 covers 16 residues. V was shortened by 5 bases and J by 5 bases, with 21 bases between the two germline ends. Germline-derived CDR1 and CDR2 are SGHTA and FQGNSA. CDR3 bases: TGTGCCAGCAGCCCAGGGCCTCGACGACAAGGGGAGACCCAGTACTTC. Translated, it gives CASSPGPRRQGETQYF.

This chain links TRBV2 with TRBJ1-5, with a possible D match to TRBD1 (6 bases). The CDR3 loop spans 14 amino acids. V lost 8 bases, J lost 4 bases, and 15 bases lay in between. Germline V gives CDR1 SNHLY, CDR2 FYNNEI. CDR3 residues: CASQPDSTNQPQHF. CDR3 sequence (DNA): TGTGCCAGCCAACCGGACAGTACTAATCAGCCCCAGCATTTT.

The CDR3 DNA is TGTGCCAGCAGCCAATCTCCCGGCAATCAGCCCCAGCATTTT. Translated, it gives CASSQSPGNQPQHF. V gene TRBV16 combines with J gene TRBJ1-5; D gene unclear. The CDR3 loop spans 14 amino acids. Trimming removed 0 bases from V and 2 bases from J, with 5 bases in between. Germline values: CDR1 KGHSY, CDR2 FQNENV.

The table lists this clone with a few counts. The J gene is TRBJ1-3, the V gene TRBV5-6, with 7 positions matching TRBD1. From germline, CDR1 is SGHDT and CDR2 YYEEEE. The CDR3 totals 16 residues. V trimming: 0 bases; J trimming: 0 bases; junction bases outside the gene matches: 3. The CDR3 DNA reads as TGTGCCAGCAGCTTGGCGGACAGGAGCTCTGGAAACACCATATATTTT. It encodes CASSLADRSSGNTIYF. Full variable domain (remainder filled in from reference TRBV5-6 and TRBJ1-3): DAGVTQSPTHLIKTRGQQVTLRCSPKSGHDTVSWYQQALGQGPQFIFQYYEEEERQRGNFPDRFSGHQFPNYSSELNVNALLLGDSALYLCASSLADRSSGNTIYFGEGSWLTVV.

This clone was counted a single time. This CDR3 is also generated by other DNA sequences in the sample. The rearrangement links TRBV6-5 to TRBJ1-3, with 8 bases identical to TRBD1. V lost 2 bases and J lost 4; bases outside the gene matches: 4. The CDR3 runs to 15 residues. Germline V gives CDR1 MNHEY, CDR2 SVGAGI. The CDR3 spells CASSYTGGTGNTIYF. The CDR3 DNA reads TGTGCCAGCAGTTACACAGGGGGTACCGGAAACACCATATATTTT.